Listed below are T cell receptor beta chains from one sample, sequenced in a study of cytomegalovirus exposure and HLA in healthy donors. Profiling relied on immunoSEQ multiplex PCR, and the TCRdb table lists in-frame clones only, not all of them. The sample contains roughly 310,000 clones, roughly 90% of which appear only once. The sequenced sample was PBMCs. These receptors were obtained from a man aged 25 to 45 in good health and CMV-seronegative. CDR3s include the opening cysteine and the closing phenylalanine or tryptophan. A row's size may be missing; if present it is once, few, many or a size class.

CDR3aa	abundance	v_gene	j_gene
CASSLDPLQNRWGRDEQYF	few	TRBV11-2	TRBJ2-7
CASSLGLAGEETQYF	once	TRBV11-3	TRBJ2-5
CASSHGLAEETQYF	once	TRBV11-1	TRBJ2-5
CATSEGDSSYNEQFF	.	TRBV15	TRBJ2-1
CASSHWGQGDQPQHF	.	TRBV6-6	TRBJ1-5
CASRGASHTDEQFF	.	TRBV6-5	TRBJ2-1
CASSESQRGSSYNEQFF	.	TRBV10-1	TRBJ2-1
CASSQDRDRIGLAGGSEQFF	.	TRBV4-1	TRBJ2-1
CASSPRGQGEGEKLFF	.	TRBV5-4	TRBJ1-4
CASSLDEKQYF	.	TRBV11-3	TRBJ2-7
CASSLTSGGRPTYNEQFF	once	TRBV7-9	TRBJ2-1
CASSPPRGKDNSPLHF	few	TRBV18	TRBJ1-6
CASKGTGLDEQYF	.	TRBV27	TRBJ2-7
CASSFRDRVLSGELFF	.	TRBV7-6	TRBJ2-2
CASSHLEDATNEKLFF	.	TRBV19	TRBJ1-4
CASSLDRDGYTF	few	TRBV9	TRBJ1-2
CASSYGQGAVGSPLHF	.	TRBV9	TRBJ1-6
CASSAPRTSGGWETQYF	.	TRBV6-1	TRBJ2-5
CASSRSTVLNTEAFF	.	TRBV4-3	TRBJ1-1
CASSRSGQTNSPLHF	.	TRBV11-2	TRBJ1-6
CASSPRGGNPYNEQFF	.	TRBV4-1	TRBJ2-1
CASSLGQGGLEQFF	.	TRBV9	TRBJ2-1
CASSLDGQGRTDTQYF	.	TRBV7-2	TRBJ2-3
CASDASYNSPLHF	once	TRBV2	TRBJ1-6
CASSYGHLGSYEQYF	.	TRBV2	TRBJ2-7
CASSLSGGAVGEAFF	.	TRBV7-9	TRBJ1-1
CASRAYGDTHTGELFF	.	TRBV6-6	TRBJ2-2
CASSISGGTLSYEQYF	.	TRBV19	TRBJ2-7
CASSVDRGNTEAFF	.	TRBV27	TRBJ1-1
CASSPGTSVLSYTF	.	TRBV18	TRBJ1-2
CASTPRADTLYEQYF	.	TRBV6-5	TRBJ2-7
CASSSLAGSEQFF	.	TRBV10-1	TRBJ2-1
CASRTGYYEKLFF	.	TRBV10-2	TRBJ1-4
CASSENSLSYNEQFF	.	TRBV10-1	TRBJ2-1
CASSFGTSGGTQYF	.	TRBV6-5	TRBJ2-3
CASSGGEQYF	.	TRBV10-1	TRBJ2-7
CASTRQGLNTGELFF	.	TRBV6-5	TRBJ2-2
CASAENYGYTF	.	TRBV19	TRBJ1-2
CASSTDRGLNTGELFF	.	TRBV19	TRBJ2-2
CASSSNLRRGGVDTQYF	.	TRBV11-2	TRBJ2-3
CASSQVQNPMNTEAFF	once	TRBV4-3	TRBJ1-1
CASSLALYTEAFF	.	TRBV7-8	TRBJ1-1
CGTGVADTQYF	.	TRBV7-9	TRBJ2-3
CASSTPIETYEQYF	.	TRBV11-2	TRBJ2-7
CASSSSGTAHEQYF	.	TRBV5-6	TRBJ2-7
CASSELLLQSPHF	few	TRBV6-1	TRBJ1-6
CASSYSTGRNTEAFF	.	TRBV6-5	TRBJ1-1
CASSPERQLTDTQYF	.	TRBV7-7	TRBJ2-3
CASSFVARDNQPQHF	.	TRBV27	TRBJ1-5